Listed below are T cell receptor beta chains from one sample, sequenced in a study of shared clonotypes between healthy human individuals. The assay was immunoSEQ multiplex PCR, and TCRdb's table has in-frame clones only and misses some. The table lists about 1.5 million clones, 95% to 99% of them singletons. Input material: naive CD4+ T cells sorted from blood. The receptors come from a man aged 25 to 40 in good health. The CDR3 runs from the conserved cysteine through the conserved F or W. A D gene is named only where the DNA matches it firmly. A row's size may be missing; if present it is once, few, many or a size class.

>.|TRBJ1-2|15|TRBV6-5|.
CASSYSRNPNYGYTF
TGTGCCAGCAGTTACTCTAGAAACCCCAACTATGGCTACACCTTC
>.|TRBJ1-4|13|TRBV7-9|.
CASSTRGGEKLFF
TGTGCCAGCAGTACACGGGGGGGTGAAAAACTGTTTTTT
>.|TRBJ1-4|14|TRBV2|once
CASRPTGDNEKLFF
TGTGCCAGCAGACCGACAGGAGATAATGAAAAACTGTTTTTT
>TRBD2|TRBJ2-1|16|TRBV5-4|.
CASSLGPSGSFDEQFF
TGTGCCAGCAGCTTGGGGCCTAGCGGGAGTTTCGATGAGCAGTTCTTC
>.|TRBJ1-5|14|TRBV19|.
CASKKDRSNQPQHF
TGTGCCAGTAAAAAAGACAGAAGCAATCAGCCCCAGCATTTT
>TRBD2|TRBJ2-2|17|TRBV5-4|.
CASSSGLADQHTGELFF
TGTGCCAGCAGCTCGGGACTAGCGGATCAACACACCGGGGAGCTGTTTTTT
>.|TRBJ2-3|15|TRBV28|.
CASSEWGEGTDTQYF
TGTGCCAGCAGTGAGTGGGGGGAGGGCACAGATACGCAGTATTTT
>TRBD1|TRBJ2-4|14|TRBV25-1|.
CASSPGQSVGIQYF
TGTGCCAGCAGCCCGGGACAGTCGGTCGGCATTCAGTACTTC
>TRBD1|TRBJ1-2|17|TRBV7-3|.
CASRSYLGQEVDYGYTF
TGTGCCAGCAGATCTTACTTGGGACAGGAGGTGGACTATGGCTACACCTTC
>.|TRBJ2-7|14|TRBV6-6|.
CASSENLQGYEQYF
TGTGCCAGCAGTGAGAACCTACAGGGCTACGAGCAGTACTTC
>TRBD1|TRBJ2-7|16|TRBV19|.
CASSRVIPGQSYEQYF
TGTGCCAGTAGTCGCGTCATTCCGGGACAGTCCTACGAGCAGTACTTC
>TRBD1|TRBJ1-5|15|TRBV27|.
CASSLRTGAFSTQHF
TGTGCCAGCAGCCTCCGGACAGGGGCTTTTAGTACCCAGCATTTT
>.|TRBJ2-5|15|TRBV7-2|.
CASSSRASYQETQYF
TGTGCCAGCAGCTCCCGGGCTAGCTACCAAGAGACCCAGTACTTC
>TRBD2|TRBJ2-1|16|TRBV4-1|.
CASTSGIWGGYNEQFF
TGCGCCAGCACCAGCGGGATCTGGGGGGGATACAATGAGCAGTTCTTC
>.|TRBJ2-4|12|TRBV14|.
CASSHQKNIQYF
TGTGCCAGCAGCCACCAGAAGAACATTCAGTACTTC
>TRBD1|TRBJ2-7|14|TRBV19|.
CASSRVTGGSEQYF
TGTGCCAGTAGTAGGGTGACAGGGGGCAGCGAGCAGTACTTC
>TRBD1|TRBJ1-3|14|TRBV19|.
CASSTQGTGNTIYF
TGTGCCAGTAGCACACAGGGGACTGGAAACACCATATATTTT
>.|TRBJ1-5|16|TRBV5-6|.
CASSLEAGASNQPQHF
TGTGCCAGCAGCTTGGAGGCAGGGGCGAGCAATCAGCCCCAGCATTTT
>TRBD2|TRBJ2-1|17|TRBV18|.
CASSPGLAGGIYNEQFF
TGTGCCAGCTCACCGGGACTAGCGGGAGGGATATACAATGAGCAGTTCTTC
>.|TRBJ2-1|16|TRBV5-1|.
CASSLRQLASYNEQFF
TGCGCCAGCAGCTTAAGGCAGCTGGCCTCCTACAATGAGCAGTTCTTC
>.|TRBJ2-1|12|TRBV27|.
CASSSPPGEQFF
TGTGCCAGCAGTTCCCCCCCGGGTGAGCAGTTCTTC
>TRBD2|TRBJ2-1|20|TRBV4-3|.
CASSQRDRTSGRFPVDEQFF
TGCGCCAGCAGCCAACGGGACAGAACTAGCGGGAGATTTCCCGTTGATGAGCAGTTCTTC
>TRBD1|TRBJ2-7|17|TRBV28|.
CASSFYRGLAYSYEQYF
TGTGCCAGCAGTTTCTACAGGGGGCTGGCCTACTCCTACGAGCAGTACTTC
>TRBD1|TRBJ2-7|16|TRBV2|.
CASTKGTGGFSYEQYF
TGTGCCAGCACAAAAGGGACAGGGGGCTTTTCCTACGAGCAGTACTTC
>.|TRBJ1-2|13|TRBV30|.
CAWSSRNNYGYTF
TGTGCCTGGAGTTCCCGAAATAACTATGGCTACACCTTC
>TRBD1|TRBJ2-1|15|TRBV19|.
CASSNRDRDYNEQFF
TGTGCCAGTAGTAACCGGGACAGGGACTACAATGAGCAGTTCTTC
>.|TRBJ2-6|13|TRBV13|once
CASSLAGANVLTF
TGTGCCAGCAGCTTAGCTGGGGCCAACGTCCTGACTTTC
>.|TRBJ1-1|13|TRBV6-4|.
CASSDSKDTEAFF
TGTGCCAGCAGTGACTCGAAGGACACTGAAGCTTTCTTT
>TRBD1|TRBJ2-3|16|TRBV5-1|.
CASSTGQTASTDTQYF
TGCGCCAGCAGCACGGGACAGACCGCTAGCACAGATACGCAGTATTTT
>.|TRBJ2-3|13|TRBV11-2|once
CASSSLFPDTQYF
TGTGCCAGCAGCTCCCTATTCCCCGATACGCAGTATTTT
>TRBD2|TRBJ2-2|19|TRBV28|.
CASSLFFKREGTQGGELFF
TGTGCCAGCAGTTTATTTTTCAAACGGGAGGGGACTCAGGGCGGGGAGCTGTTTTTT